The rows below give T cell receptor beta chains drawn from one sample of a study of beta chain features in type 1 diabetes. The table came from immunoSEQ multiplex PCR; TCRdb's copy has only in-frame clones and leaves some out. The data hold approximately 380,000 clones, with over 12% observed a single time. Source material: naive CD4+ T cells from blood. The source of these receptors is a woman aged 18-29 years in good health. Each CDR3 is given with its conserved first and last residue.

cdr3_aa: CASSYFGQGGGYTF
v_call: TRBV6-5
j_call: TRBJ1-2
cdr3_length: 14

cdr3_aa: CASSTGFSGQSTDTQYF
v_call: TRBV7-9
j_call: TRBJ2-3
cdr3_length: 17

cdr3_aa: CATSSGSQETQYF
v_call: TRBV7-2
j_call: TRBJ2-5
cdr3_length: 13

cdr3_aa: CASSPETDLNTEAFF
v_call: TRBV9
j_call: TRBJ1-1
cdr3_length: 15

cdr3_aa: CASSPLQGAVEQYF
v_call: TRBV18
j_call: TRBJ2-7
cdr3_length: 14

cdr3_aa: CASSLRGRGRETQYF
v_call: TRBV28
j_call: TRBJ2-5
cdr3_length: 15

cdr3_aa: CASSGTGWGNHNEQFF
v_call: TRBV25-1
j_call: TRBJ2-1
cdr3_length: 16

cdr3_aa: CAYGTGIGYTEAFF
v_call: TRBV30
j_call: TRBJ1-1
cdr3_length: 14

cdr3_aa: CSGYRAEAFF
v_call: TRBV29-1
j_call: TRBJ1-1
cdr3_length: 10

cdr3_aa: CASSLLNTEAFF
v_call: TRBV28
j_call: TRBJ1-1
cdr3_length: 12

cdr3_aa: CASSPRLAILGYNEQFF
v_call: TRBV4-2
j_call: TRBJ2-1
cdr3_length: 17

cdr3_aa: CSASGTSGVNTGELFF
v_call: TRBV29-1
j_call: TRBJ2-2
cdr3_length: 16

cdr3_aa: CASSPSQGREQPQHF
v_call: TRBV7-2
j_call: TRBJ1-5
cdr3_length: 15

cdr3_aa: CAWTVQGATRPGNEKLFF
v_call: TRBV30
j_call: TRBJ1-4
cdr3_length: 18

cdr3_aa: CASSFEAGGTYGYTF
v_call: TRBV5-1
j_call: TRBJ1-2
cdr3_length: 15

cdr3_aa: CAWSVLGAGAIYTQYF
v_call: TRBV30
j_call: TRBJ2-3
cdr3_length: 16

cdr3_aa: CSAKEAYGYTF
v_call: TRBV29-1
j_call: TRBJ1-2
cdr3_length: 11